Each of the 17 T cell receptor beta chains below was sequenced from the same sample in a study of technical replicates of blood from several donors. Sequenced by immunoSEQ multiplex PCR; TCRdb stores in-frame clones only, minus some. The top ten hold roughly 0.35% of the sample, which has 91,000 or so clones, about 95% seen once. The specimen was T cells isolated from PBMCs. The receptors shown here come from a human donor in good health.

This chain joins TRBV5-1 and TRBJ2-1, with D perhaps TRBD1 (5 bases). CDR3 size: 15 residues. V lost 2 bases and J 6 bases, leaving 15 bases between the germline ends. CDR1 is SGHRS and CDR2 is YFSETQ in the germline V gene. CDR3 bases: TGCGCCAGCAGCTTAGAAGAAGGGGTTTTCAATGAGCAGTTCTTC. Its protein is CASSLEEGVFNEQFF.

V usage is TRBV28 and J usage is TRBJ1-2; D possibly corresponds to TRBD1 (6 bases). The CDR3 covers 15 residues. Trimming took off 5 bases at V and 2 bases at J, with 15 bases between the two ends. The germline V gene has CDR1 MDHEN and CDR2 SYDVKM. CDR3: CASSTTGIPNYGYTF. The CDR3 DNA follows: TGTGCCAGCAGTACAACAGGGATCCCAAACTATGGCTACACCTTC.

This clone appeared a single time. Here the CDR3 reads CASSYRENQPQHF. The DNA for the CDR3 is TGTGCCAGCAGTTACCGAGAGAATCAGCCCCAGCATTTT. The V and J genes are TRBV6-6 and TRBJ1-5; D is uncertain. Germline CDR1 reads MNHNY; CDR2 reads SVGAGI (reference sequence). V was trimmed by 2 bases and J by 4 bases, leaving 6 bases between them. The CDR3 consists of 13 residues.

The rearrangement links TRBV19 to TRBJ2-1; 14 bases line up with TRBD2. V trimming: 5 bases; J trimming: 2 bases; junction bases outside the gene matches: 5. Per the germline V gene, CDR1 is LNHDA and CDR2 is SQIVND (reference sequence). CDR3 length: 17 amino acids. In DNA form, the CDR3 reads TGTGCCAGTAGTTCCCGGACTAGCGGGAGGACCTACAATGAGCAGTTCTTC. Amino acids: CASSSRTSGRTYNEQFF.

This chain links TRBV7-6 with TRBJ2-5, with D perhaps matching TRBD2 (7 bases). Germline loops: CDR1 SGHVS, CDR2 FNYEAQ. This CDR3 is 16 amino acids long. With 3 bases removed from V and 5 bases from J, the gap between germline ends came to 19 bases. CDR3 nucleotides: TGTGCCAGCAGCTTGGGCTGGGGGGGGCCGAGGGAGACCCAGTACTTC. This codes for CASSLGWGGPRETQYF. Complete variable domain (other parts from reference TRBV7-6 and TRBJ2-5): GAGVSQSPRYKVTKRGQDVALRCDPISGHVSLYWYRQALGQGPEFLTYFNYEAQQDKSGLPNDRFSAERPEGSISTLTIQRTEQRDSAMYRCASSLGWGGPRETQYFGPGTRLLVL.

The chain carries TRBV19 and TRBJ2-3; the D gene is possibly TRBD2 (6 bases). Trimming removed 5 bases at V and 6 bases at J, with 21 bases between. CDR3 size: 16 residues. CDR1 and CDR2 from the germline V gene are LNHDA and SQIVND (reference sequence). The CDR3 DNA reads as TGTGCCAGTAGTTTAGGCGGGGCGTCTCGTATGGATACGCAGTATTTT. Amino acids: CASSLGGASRMDTQYF. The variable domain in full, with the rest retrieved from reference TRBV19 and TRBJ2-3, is DGGITQSPKYLFRKEGQNVTLSCEQNLNHDAMYWYRQDPGQGLRLIYYSQIVNDFQKGDIAEGYSVSREKKESFPLTVTSAQKNPTAFYLCASSLGGASRMDTQYFGPGTRLTVL.

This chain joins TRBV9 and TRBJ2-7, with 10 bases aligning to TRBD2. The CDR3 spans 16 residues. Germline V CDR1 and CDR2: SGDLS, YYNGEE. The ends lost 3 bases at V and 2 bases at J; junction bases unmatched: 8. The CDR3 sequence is CASSALRTSGTYEQYF. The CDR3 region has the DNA TGTGCCAGCAGCGCCCTTCGGACTAGCGGCACCTACGAGCAGTACTTC.

In DNA, the CDR3 is TGTGCCAGCAGCCCCAGTGATAGCAATCAGCCCCAGCATTTT. Its protein is CASSPSDSNQPQHF. The gene calls are TRBV9 and TRBJ1-5; D call uncertain. CDR1 is SGDLS, CDR2 YYNGEE, per germline. This CDR3 has 14 amino acids. Trimming removed 4 bases at V and 0 bases at J, with 8 bases between.

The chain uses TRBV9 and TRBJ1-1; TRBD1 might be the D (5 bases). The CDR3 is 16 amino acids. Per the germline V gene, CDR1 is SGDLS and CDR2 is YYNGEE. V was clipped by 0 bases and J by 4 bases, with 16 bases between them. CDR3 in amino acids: CASSVGGRGRPTEAFF. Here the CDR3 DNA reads TGTGCCAGCAGCGTAGGGGGTAGGGGCAGGCCCACTGAAGCTTTCTTT.

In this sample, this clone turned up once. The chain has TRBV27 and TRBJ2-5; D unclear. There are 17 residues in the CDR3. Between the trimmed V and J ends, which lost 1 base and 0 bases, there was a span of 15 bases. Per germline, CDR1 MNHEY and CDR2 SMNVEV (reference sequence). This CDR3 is CASSLFSVGRNQETQYF. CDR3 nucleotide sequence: TGTGCCAGCAGTTTATTCTCTGTAGGCAGGAACCAAGAGACCCAGTACTTC.

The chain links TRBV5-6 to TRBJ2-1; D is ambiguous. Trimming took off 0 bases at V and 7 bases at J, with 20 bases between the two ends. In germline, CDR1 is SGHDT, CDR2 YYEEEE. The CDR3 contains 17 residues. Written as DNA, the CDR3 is TGTGCCAGCAGCTTGGCCCTAGTCTTTGGGTCTGGTAATGAGCAGTTCTTC. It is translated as CASSLALVFGSGNEQFF.

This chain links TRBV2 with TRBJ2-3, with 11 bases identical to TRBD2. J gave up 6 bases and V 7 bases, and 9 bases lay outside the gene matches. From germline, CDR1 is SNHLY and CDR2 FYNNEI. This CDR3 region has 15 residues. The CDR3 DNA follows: TGTGCCAGCACGAGGTTAGCGGGAGGGGTGGATACGCAGTATTTT. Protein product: CASTRLAGGVDTQYF.

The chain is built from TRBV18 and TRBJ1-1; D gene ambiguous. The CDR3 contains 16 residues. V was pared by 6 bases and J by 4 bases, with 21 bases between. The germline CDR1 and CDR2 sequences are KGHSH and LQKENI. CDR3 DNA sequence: TGTGCCAGCTCTTCTATCGGGAGAGGGAATACCACTGAAGCTTTCTTT. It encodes CASSSIGRGNTTEAFF.

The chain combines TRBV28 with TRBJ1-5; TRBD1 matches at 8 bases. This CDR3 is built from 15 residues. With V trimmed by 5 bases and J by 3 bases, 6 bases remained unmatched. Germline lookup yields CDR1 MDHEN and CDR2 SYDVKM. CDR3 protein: CASSPRTGYNQPQHF. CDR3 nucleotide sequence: TGTGCCAGCAGTCCCCGGACAGGGTACAATCAGCCCCAGCATTTT.

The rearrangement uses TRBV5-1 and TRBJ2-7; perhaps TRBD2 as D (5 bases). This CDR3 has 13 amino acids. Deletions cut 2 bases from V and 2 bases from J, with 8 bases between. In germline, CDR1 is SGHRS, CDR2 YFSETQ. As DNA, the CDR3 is TGCGCCAGCAGCTTTGGACTTACCTACGAGCAGTACTTC. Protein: CASSFGLTYEQYF.

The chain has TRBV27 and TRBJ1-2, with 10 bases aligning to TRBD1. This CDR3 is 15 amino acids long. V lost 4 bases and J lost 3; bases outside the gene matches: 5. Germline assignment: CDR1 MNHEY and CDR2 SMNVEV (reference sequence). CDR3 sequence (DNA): TGTGCCAGCAGTTCGAAGACAGGGGGCCACTATGGCTACACCTTC. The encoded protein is CASSSKTGGHYGYTF.

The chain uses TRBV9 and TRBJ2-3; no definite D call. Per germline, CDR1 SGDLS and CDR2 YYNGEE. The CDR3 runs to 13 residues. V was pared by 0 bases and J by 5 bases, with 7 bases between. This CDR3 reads CASSVDEEDTQYF. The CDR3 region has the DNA TGTGCCAGCAGCGTAGATGAGGAAGATACGCAGTATTTT.